One and the same sample provided the 9 T cell receptor beta chains below, sequenced in a study of cytomegalovirus exposure and HLA in healthy donors (dated by TCRdb to 2017 to 2019). Library preparation used the immunoSEQ multiplex PCR assay. TCRdb provides this immuneACCESS table in a form limited to in-frame rearrangements. Some clones are lacking; in checked studies, under half of them reflect an unresolved V gene, and why the rest are absent is not known. In this sample the table shows hundreds of thousands of clones, roughly 88% of which occur a single time. Of the sample, around 0.8% is held by the ten largest clones. The sequenced sample consisted of PBMCs. The receptor set was obtained from a young woman in good health and CMV-seronegative.

V is TRBV6-1 and J is TRBJ2-1; perhaps TRBD2 as D (6 bases). This CDR3 contains 15 residues. Trimming left V 8 bases short and J 3 bases short, with 17 bases between. Per the germline V gene, CDR1 is MNHNS and CDR2 is SASEGT. Written as DNA, the CDR3 is TGTGCCAGCTGCAAAGTAGCGGAATTCTACAATGAGCAGTTCTTC. It codes for CASCKVAEFYNEQFF.

In its sample, this clone was seen once. The V gene is TRBV11-2, the J gene TRBJ1-1, with D tentatively TRBD1 (5 bases). The CDR3 is 14 amino acids. V was pared by 3 bases and J by 1 base, with 9 bases between. Germline V gives CDR1 SGHAT, CDR2 FQNNGV. The CDR3 DNA reads TGTGCCAGCAGCTTGGGGGGAGGGAACACTGAAGCTTTCTTT. This gives the protein CASSLGGGNTEAFF. The whole variable domain, remainder taken from reference TRBV11-2 and TRBJ1-1, is EAGVAQSPRYKIIEKRQSVAFWCNPISGHATLYWYQQILGQGPKLLIQFQNNGVVDDSQLPKDRFSAERLKGVDSTLKIQPAKLEDSAVYLCASSLGGGNTEAFFGQGTRLTVV.

This clone was seen just once. The CDR3 nucleotides read TGTGCCAGTAGTTTGTGGGCAGGCCGCTCTGGAAACACCATATATTTT. Translation: CASSLWAGRSGNTIYF. V gene TRBV19 combines with J gene TRBJ1-3; D call uncertain. This CDR3 contains 16 residues. The germline V gene encodes CDR1 LNHDA and CDR2 SQIVND (reference sequence). Trimming left V 5 bases short and J 0 bases short, with 14 bases between.

The chain uses TRBV28 and TRBJ1-4; a possible D gene is TRBD1 (6 bases). The CDR3 length is 13 residues. Germline-derived CDR1 and CDR2 are MDHEN and SYDVKM. The CDR3 nucleotides are TGTGCTTGTTCAGGGGCAACTAATGAAAAACTGTTTTTT. Amino acids: CACSGATNEKLFF.

The rearrangement joins TRBV7-8 to TRBJ2-3; no definite D call. The CDR3 consists of 16 residues. V gave up 5 bases and J gave up 0 bases, with 15 bases separating them. Looked up from germline, CDR1 is SGHVS and CDR2 is FQNEAQ. CDR3 DNA: TGTGCCAGCAGCCTTTGGGCCCTTGCTAGCACAGATACGCAGTATTTT. It encodes CASSLWALASTDTQYF.

The chain links TRBV5-5 to TRBJ2-7, with D unclear. In germline, CDR1 is SGHKS, CDR2 YYEKEE (reference sequence). This CDR3 comprises 12 residues. Trimming removed 4 bases at V and 3 bases at J, with 8 bases between. In nucleotides, the CDR3 is TGTGCCAGCAGCACATACAGCTACGAGCAGTACTTC. It encodes CASSTYSYEQYF. Full variable domain (remainder filled in from reference TRBV5-5 and TRBJ2-7): DAGVTQSPTHLIKTRGQQVTLRCSPISGHKSVSWYQQVLGQGPQFIFQYYEKEERGRGNFPDRFSARQFPNYSSELNVNALLLGDSALYLCASSTYSYEQYFGPGTRLTVT.

The chain uses TRBV9 and TRBJ1-2; the match to TRBD1 covers 9 bases. V lost 3 bases and J lost 0; bases outside the gene matches: 9. The CDR3 sequence is 17 residues long. The germline V gene encodes CDR1 SGDLS and CDR2 YYNGEE. CDR3 amino acids: CASSGTGEESSNYGYTF. The CDR3 DNA follows: TGTGCCAGCAGCGGGACAGGGGAGGAATCTTCTAACTATGGCTACACCTTC.

The rearrangement uses TRBV6-4 and TRBJ1-3; D gene ambiguous. CDR3 length equals 12 residues. Trimming pared 11 bases from V and 2 bases from J, leaving 10 bases between. Germline V CDR1 and CDR2: MRHNA, SNTAGT. CDR3 bases: TGTGCCTCGGGAGTCACTGGAAACACCATATATTTT. This gives the protein CASGVTGNTIYF.

The rearrangement uses TRBV12-5 and TRBJ2-7; TRBD2 agrees at 8 bases. The CDR3 totals 14 residues. Germline lookup yields CDR1 LGHNT and CDR2 FRNRAP. Germline trimming cut 6 bases from V and 2 bases from J; bases unmatched to any gene: 6. Here the CDR3 reads CASGPGTRTYEQYF. DNA for the CDR3: TGTGCTAGTGGACCCGGGACTAGGACCTACGAGCAGTACTTC.